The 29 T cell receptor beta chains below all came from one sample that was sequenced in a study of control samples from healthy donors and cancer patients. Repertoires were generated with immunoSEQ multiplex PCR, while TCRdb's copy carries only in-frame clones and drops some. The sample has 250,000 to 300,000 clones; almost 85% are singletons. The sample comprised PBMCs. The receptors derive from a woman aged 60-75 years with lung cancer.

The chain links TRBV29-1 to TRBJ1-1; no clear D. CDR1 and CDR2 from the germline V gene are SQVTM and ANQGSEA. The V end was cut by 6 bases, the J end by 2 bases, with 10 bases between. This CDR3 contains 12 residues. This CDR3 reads CSVPRLNTEAFF. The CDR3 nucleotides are TGCAGCGTCCCCCGCTTAAACACTGAAGCTTTCTTT. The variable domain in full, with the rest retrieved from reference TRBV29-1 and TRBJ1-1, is SAVISQKPSRDICQRGTSLTIQCQVDSQVTMMFWYRQQPGQSLTLIATANQGSEATYESGFVIDKFPISRPNLTFSTLTVSNMSPEDSSIYLCSVPRLNTEAFFGQGTRLTVV.

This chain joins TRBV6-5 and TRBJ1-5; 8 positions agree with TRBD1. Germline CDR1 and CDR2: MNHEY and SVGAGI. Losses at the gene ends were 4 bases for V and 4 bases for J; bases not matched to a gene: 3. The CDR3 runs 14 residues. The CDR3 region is CASSFGQGNQPQHF. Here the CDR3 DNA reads TGTGCCAGCAGTTTTGGACAGGGAAATCAGCCCCAGCATTTT.

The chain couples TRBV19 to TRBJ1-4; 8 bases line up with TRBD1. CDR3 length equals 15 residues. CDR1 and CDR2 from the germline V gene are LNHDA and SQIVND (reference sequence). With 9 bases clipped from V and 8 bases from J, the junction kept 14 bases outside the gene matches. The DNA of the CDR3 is TGTGCCAGCCCGCTACCGGGACAGGTAGAGGAAAAACTGTTTTTT. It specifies CASPLPGQVEEKLFF.

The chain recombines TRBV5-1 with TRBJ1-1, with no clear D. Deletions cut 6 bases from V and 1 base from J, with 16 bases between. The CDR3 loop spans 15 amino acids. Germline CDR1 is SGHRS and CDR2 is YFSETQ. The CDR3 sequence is CASTPDVTGNTEAFF. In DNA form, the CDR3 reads TGCGCCAGCACCCCTGATGTAACGGGGAACACTGAAGCTTTCTTT.

The CDR3 region has the DNA TGTGCCTGGAGTGGGAATGAAAAACTGTTTTTT. This sequence encodes CAWSGNEKLFF. This chain joins TRBV30 and TRBJ1-4; D uncertain. Trimming took 1 base from V and 5 from J, leaving 2 bases between them. CDR3 length: 11 amino acids. Germline V gene data show CDR1 as GTSNPN and CDR2 as SVGIG (reference sequence).

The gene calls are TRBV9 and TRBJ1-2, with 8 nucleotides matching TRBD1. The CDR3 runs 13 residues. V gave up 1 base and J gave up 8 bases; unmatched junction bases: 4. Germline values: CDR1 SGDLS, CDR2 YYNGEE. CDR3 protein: CASSVRTGLGYTF. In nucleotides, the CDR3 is TGTGCCAGCAGCGTAAGGACAGGGTTGGGCTACACCTTC.

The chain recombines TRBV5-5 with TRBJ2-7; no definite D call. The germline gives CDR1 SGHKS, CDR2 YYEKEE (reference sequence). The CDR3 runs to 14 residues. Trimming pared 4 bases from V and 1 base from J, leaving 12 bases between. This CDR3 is CASSLQTPSYEQYF. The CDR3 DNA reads TGTGCCAGCAGCCTACAGACCCCTTCCTACGAGCAGTACTTC.

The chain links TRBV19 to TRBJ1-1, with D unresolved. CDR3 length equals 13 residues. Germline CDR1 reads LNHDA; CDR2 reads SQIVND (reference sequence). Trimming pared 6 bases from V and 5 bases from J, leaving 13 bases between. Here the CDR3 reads CASSPLGRTEAFF. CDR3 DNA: TGTGCCAGTAGCCCTCTAGGAAGAACTGAAGCTTTCTTT.

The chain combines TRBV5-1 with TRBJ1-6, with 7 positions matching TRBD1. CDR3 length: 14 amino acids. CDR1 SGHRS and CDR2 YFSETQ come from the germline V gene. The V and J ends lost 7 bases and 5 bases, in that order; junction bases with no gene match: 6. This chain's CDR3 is CASHRTGDNSPLHF. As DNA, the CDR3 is TGCGCCAGCCACCGGACAGGAGATAATTCACCCCTCCACTTT.

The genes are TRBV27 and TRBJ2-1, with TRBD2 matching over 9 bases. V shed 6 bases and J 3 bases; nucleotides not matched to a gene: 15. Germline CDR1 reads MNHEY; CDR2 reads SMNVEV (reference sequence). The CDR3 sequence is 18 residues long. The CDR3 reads CASRRPRGGRAFYNEQFF. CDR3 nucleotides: TGTGCCAGCAGACGCCCGAGGGGCGGGAGGGCTTTCTACAATGAGCAGTTCTTC.

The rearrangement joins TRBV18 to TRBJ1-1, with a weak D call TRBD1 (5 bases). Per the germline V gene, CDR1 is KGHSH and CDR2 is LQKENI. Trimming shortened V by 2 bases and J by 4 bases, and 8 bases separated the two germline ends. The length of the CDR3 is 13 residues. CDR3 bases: TGTGCCAGCTCACCAGACAGATTCACTGAAGCTTTCTTT. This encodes CASSPDRFTEAFF.

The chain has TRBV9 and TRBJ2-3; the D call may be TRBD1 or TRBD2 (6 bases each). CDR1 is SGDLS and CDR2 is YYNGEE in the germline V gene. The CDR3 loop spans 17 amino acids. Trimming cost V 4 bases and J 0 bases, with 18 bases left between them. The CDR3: CASSSLAGQSSTDTQYF. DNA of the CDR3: TGTGCCAGCAGCTCCCTGGCGGGACAATCGAGCACAGATACGCAGTATTTT.

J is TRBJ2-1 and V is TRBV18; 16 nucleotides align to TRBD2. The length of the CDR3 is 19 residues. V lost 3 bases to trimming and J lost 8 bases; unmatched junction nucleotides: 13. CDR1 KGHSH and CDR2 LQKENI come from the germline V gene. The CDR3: CASSPLPPGLAGGYHEQFF. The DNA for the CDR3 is TGTGCCAGCTCACCCTTACCTCCGGGACTAGCGGGGGGGTACCATGAGCAGTTCTTC. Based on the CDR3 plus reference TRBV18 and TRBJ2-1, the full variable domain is NAGVMQNPRHLVRRRGQEARLRCSPMKGHSHVYWYRQLPEEGLKFMVYLQKENIIDESGMPKERFSAEFPKEGPSILRIQQVVRGDSAAYFCASSPLPPGLAGGYHEQFFGPGTRLTVL.

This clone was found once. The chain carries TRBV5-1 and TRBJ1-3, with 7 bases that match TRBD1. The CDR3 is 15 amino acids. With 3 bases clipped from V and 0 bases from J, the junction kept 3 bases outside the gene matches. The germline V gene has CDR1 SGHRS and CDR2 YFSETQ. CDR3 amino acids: CASSWDSLSGNTIYF. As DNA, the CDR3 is TGCGCCAGCAGCTGGGACAGCCTCTCTGGAAACACCATATATTTT.

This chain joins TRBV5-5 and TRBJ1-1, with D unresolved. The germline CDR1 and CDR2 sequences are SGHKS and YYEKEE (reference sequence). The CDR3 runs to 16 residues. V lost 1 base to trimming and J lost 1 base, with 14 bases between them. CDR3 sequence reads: CASSLWLGSRNTEAFF. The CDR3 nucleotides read TGTGCCAGCAGCTTGTGGTTGGGGTCTAGGAACACTGAAGCTTTCTTT.

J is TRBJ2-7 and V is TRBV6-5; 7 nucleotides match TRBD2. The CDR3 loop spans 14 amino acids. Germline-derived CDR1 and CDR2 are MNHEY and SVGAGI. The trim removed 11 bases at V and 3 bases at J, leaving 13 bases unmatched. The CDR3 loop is CALQRGGPDYEQYF. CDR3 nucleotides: TGTGCCCTCCAGCGGGGAGGGCCGGACTACGAGCAGTACTTC.

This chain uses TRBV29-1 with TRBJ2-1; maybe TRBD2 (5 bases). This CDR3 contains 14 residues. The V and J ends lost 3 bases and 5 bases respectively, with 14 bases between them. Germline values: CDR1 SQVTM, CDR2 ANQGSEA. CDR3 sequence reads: CSVDPERINNEQFF. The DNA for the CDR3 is TGCAGCGTTGACCCGGAGCGGATTAACAATGAGCAGTTCTTC.

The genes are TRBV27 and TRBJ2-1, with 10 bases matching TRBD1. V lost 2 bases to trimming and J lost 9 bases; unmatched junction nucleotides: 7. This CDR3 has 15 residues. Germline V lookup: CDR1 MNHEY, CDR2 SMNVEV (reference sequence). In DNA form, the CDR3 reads TGTGCCAGCAGTTTAAAGACAGGGGGCGCCGGTGAGCAGTTCTTC. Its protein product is CASSLKTGGAGEQFF.

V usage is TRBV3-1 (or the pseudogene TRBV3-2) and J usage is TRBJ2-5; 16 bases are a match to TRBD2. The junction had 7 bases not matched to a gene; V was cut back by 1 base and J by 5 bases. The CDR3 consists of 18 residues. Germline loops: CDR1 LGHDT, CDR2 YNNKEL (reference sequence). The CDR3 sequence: CASSQAGTSGGALETQYF. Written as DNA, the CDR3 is TGTGCCAGCAGCCAAGCCGGGACTAGCGGGGGGGCCTTGGAGACCCAGTACTTC.

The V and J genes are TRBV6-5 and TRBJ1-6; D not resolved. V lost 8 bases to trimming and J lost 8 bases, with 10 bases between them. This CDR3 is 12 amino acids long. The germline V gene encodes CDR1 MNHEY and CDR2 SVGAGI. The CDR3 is CASGAGDSPLHF. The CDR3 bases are TGTGCCAGCGGAGCAGGTGATTCACCCCTCCACTTT.

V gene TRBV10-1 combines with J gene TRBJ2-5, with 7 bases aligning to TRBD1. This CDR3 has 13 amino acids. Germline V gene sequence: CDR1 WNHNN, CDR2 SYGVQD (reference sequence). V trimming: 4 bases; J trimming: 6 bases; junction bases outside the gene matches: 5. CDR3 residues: CASSVGQQQTQYF. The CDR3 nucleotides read TGCGCCAGCAGTGTGGGACAGCAACAGACCCAGTACTTC.

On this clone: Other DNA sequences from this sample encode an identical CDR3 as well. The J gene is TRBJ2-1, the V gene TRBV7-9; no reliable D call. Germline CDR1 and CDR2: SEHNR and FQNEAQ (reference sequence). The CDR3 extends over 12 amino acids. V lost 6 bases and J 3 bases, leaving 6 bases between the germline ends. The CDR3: CASSPGYNEQFF. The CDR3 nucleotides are TGTGCCAGCAGTCCGGGCTACAATGAGCAGTTCTTC.

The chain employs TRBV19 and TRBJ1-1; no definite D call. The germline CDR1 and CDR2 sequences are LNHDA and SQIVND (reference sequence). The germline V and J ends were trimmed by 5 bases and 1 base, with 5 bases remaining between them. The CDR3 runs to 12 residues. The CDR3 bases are TGTGCCAGTAGTTGGGGGAACACTGAAGCTTTCTTT. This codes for CASSWGNTEAFF.

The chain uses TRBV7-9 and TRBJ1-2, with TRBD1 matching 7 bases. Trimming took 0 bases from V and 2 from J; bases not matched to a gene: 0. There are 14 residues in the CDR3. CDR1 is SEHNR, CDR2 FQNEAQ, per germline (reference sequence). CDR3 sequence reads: CASSLAGGNYGYTF. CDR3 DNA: TGTGCCAGCAGCTTAGCAGGGGGCAACTATGGCTACACCTTC. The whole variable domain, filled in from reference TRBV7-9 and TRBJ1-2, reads DTGVSQNPRHKITKRGQNVTFRCDPISEHNRLYWYRQTLGQGPEFLTYFQNEAQLEKSRLLSDRFSAERPKGSFSTLEIQRTEQGDSAMYLCASSLAGGNYGYTFGSGTRLTVV.

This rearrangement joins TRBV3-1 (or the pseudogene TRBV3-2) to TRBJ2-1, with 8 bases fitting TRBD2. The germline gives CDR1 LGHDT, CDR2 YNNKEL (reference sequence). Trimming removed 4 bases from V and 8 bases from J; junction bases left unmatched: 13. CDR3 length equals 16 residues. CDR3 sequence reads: CASSPIGGLGGDEQFF. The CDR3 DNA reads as TGTGCCAGCAGCCCGATTGGGGGACTAGGCGGCGATGAGCAGTTCTTC.

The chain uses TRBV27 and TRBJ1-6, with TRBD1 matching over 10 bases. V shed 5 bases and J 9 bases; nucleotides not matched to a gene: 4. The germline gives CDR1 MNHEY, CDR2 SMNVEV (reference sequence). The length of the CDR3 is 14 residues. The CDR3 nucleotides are TGTGCCAGCAGTATCGGGACAGGGGTTTCACCCCTCCACTTT. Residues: CASSIGTGVSPLHF.

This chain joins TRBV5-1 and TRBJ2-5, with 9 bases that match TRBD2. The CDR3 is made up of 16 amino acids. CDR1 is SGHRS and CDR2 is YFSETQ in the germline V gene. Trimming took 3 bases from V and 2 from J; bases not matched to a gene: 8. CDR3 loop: CASSSSGLAQQETQYF. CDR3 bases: TGCGCCAGCAGCTCGTCGGGACTAGCCCAACAAGAGACCCAGTACTTC.

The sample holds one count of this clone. CDR3: CASSSPGLIPYEQYF. CDR3 nucleotide sequence: TGTGCCAGCAGTTCCCCGGGACTCATTCCCTACGAGCAGTACTTC. The V gene is TRBV28, the J gene TRBJ2-7, with D possibly matching TRBD2 (6 bases). The germline CDR1 and CDR2 sequences are MDHEN and SYDVKM. This CDR3 region has 15 residues. Trimming took 4 bases from V and 2 from J, leaving 15 bases between them.

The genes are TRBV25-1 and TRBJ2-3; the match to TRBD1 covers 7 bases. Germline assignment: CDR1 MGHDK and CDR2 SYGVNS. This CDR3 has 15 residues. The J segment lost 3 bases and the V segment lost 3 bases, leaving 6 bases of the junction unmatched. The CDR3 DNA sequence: TGTGCCAGCAGTGAGGCAGGGACAGTTACAGATACGCAGTATTTT. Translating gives CASSEAGTVTDTQYF.